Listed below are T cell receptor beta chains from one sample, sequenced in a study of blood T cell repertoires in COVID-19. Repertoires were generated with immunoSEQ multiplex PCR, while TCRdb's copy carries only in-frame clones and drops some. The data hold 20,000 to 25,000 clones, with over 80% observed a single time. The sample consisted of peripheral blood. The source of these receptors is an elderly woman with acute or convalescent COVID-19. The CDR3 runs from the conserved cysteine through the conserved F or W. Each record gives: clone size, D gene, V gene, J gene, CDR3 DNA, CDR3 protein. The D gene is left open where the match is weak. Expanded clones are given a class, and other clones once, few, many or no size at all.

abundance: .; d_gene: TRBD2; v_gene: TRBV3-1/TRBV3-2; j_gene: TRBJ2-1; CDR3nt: TGTGCCAGCAGCCAGGGACTAGCGGGAGGACTTTACAATGAGCAGTTCTTC; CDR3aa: CASSQGLAGGLYNEQFF
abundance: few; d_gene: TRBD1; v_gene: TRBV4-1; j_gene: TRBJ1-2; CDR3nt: TGCGCCAGCAGCCAAACACAGGGGACCTATGGCTACACCTTC; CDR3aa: CASSQTQGTYGYTF
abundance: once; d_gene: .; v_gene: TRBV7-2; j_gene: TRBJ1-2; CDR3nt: TGTGCCAGCAGCTTAGCCGGTGGGGGCATCTATGGCTACACCTTC; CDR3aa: CASSLAGGGIYGYTF
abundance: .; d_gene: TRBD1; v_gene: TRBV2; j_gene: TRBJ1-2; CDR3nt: TGTGCCAGCAGCCAACAAGGGACAGCTAACTATGGCTACACCTTC; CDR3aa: CASSQQGTANYGYTF
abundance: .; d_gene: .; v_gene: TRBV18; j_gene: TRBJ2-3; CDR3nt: TGTGCCAGCTCACGGGCCAGGGGATCAGATACGCAGTATTTT; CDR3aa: CASSRARGSDTQYF
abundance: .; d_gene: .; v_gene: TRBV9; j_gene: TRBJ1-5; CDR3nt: TGTGCCAGCAGCGTGGGCCCCTCTAGCAATCAGCCCCAGCATTTT; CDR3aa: CASSVGPSSNQPQHF
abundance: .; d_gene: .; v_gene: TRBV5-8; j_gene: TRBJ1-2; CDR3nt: TGTGCCAGCAGCTTATTTCGGGGCTACACCTTC; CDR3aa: CASSLFRGYTF
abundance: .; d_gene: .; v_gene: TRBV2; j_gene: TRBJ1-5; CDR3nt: TGTGCCAGCAGTGAAGGGGCTGTCTCCCTCGGGCCCCAGCATTTT; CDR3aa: CASSEGAVSLGPQHF
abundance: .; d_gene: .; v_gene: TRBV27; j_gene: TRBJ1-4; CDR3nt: TGTGCCAGCAGTCCGGAAAAACTGTTTTTT; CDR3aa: CASSPEKLFF
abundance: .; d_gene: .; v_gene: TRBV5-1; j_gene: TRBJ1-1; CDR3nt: TGCGCCAGCAGCTTTTCAGGGTCCACTGAAGCTTTCTTT; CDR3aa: CASSFSGSTEAFF
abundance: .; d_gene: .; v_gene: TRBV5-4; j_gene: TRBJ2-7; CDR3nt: TGTGCCAGCAGTCCCCTGGCGGCTAGCTCCTACGAGCAGTACTTC; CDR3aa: CASSPLAASSYEQYF
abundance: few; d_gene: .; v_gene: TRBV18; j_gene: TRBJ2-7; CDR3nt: TGTGCCAGCTCACCACCCGACAGCTACGAGCAGTACTTC; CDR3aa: CASSPPDSYEQYF
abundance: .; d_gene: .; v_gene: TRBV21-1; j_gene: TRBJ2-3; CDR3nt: TGTGCCAGCAGCACATTCCAGACCGGGGGGGGATCCCCCGGAGATACGCAGTATTTT; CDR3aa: CASSTFQTGGGSPGDTQYF
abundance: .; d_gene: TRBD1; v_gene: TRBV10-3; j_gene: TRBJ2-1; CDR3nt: TGTGCCATCAGTTGGACAGGGGGGGATGAGCAGTTCTTC; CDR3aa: CAISWTGGDEQFF
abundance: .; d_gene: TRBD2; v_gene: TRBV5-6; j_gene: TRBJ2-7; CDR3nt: TGTGCCAGCAGCTCCACGGGAGGCGAGCAGTACTTC; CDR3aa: CASSSTGGEQYF
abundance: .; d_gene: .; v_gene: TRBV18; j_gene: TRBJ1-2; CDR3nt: TGTGCCAGCTCACCACCGAGCCTCGATGTGTTGGGCTACACCTTC; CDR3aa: CASSPPSLDVLGYTF